This record covers a single T cell receptor beta chain. Stated time point: after neoadjuvant nivolumab, at surgical resection. Patients had newly diagnosed, untreated stage II-IVA oral cavity squamous cell carcinoma. The assay was immunoSEQ multiplex PCR, and TCRdb's table has in-frame clones only and misses some. The sample includes roughly 14,000 clones, around 75% seen only once; the top ten take approximately 2.2%. These data come from a study of neoadjuvant anti-PD-1 for oral cavity cancer. Study overall: Nivolumab at 3 mg/kg was mostly given biweekly, three to four doses, pre-surgery.

With V trimmed by 5 bases and J by 9 bases, 4 bases remained unmatched. The CDR3 sequence is 12 residues long. Germline lookup yields CDR1 MNHEY and CDR2 SVGAGI. The chain carries TRBV6-5 and TRBJ2-7; 10 positions agree with TRBD1. This clonotype was sampled from a person aged 40 to 85 with oral cavity squamous cell carcinoma. The sequenced sample was PBMCs, obtained after nivolumab (anti-PD-1) treatment. The CDR3 reads CASSTTGGGQYF. The CDR3 coding sequence is TGTGCCAGCAGTACGACAGGGGGCGGGCAGTACTTC.